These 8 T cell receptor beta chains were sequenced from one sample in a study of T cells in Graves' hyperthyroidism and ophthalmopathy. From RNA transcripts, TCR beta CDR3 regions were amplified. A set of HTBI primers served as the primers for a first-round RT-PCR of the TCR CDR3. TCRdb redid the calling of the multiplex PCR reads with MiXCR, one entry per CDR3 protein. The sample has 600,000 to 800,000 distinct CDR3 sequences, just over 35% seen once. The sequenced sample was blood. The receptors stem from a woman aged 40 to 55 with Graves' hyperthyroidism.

CDR3 DNA: TGCAGTGCTAGTGTGGGGGGCACAGATACGCAGTATTTT. Protein: CSASVGGTDTQYF. The rearrangement uses TRBV20-1 and TRBJ2-3; the D gene could be TRBD1 or TRBD2 (5 bases each). CDR1 is DFQATT, CDR2 SNEGSKA, per germline (reference sequence). There are 13 residues in the CDR3. The V end was cut by 3 bases, the J end by 1 base, with 8 bases between.

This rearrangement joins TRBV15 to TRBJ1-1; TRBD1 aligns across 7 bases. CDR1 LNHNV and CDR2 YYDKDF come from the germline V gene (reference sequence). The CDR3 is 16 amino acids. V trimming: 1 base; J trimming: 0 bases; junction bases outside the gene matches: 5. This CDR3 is CATSRATGRMNTEAFF. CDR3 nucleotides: TGTGCCACCAGCAGAGCGACAGGGAGAATGAACACTGAAGCTTTCTTT. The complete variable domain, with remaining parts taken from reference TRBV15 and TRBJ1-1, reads DAMVIQNPRYQVTQFGKPVTLSCSQTLNHNVMYWYQQKSSQAPKLLFHYYDKDFNNEADTPDNFQSRRPNTSFCFLDIRSPGLGDTAMYLCATSRATGRMNTEAFFGQGTRLTVV.

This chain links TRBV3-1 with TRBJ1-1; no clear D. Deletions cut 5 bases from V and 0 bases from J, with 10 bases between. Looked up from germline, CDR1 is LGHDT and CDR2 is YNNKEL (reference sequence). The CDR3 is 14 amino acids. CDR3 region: CASSFSIMNTEAFF. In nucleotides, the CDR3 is TGTGCCAGCAGCTTTTCCATAATGAACACTGAAGCTTTCTTT.

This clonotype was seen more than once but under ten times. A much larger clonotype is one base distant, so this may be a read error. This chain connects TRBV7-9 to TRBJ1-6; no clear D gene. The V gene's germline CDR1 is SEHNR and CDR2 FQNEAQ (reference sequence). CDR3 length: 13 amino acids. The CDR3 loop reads CAGSPMADSPLHF. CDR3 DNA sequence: TGTGCCGGCAGCCCCATGGCCGACTCACCCCTCCACTTT.

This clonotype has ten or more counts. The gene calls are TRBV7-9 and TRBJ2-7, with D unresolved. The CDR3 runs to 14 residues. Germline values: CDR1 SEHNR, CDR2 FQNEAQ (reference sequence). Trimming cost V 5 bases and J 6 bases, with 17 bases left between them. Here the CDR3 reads CASSLPGSVAEQYF. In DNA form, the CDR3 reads TGTGCCAGCAGCCTCCCCGGGTCTGTGGCCGAGCAGTACTTC. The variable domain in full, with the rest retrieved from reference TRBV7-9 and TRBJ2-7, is DTGVSQNPRHKITKRGQNVTFRCDPISEHNRLYWYRQTLGQGPEFLTYFQNEAQLEKSRLLSDRFSAERPKGSFSTLEIQRTEQGDSAMYLCASSLPGSVAEQYFGPGTRLTVT.

This CDR3 reads CAWSVSGWQPQHF. CDR3 in DNA: TGTGCCTGGAGTGTATCGGGTTGGCAGCCCCAGCATTTT. The gene calls are TRBV30 and TRBJ1-5; no reliable D call. CDR1 and CDR2 (germline): GTSNPN, SVGIG (reference sequence). V lost 0 bases to trimming and J lost 7 bases, with 10 bases between them. The CDR3 is made up of 13 amino acids.

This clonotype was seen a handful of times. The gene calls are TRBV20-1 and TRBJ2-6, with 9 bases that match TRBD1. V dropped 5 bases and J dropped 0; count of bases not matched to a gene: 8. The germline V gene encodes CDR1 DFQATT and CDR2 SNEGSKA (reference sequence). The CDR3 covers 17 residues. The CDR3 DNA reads TGCAGTGCTCATTCCGGGACAGGGTCCTCTGGGGCCAACGTCCTGACTTTC. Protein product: CSAHSGTGSSGANVLTF.

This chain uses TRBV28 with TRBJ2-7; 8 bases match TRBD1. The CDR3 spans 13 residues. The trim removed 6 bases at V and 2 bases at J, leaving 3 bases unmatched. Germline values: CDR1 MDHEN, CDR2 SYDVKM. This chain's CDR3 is CASRVGQAYEQYF. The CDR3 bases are TGTGCCAGCAGGGTGGGACAGGCCTACGAGCAGTACTTC.